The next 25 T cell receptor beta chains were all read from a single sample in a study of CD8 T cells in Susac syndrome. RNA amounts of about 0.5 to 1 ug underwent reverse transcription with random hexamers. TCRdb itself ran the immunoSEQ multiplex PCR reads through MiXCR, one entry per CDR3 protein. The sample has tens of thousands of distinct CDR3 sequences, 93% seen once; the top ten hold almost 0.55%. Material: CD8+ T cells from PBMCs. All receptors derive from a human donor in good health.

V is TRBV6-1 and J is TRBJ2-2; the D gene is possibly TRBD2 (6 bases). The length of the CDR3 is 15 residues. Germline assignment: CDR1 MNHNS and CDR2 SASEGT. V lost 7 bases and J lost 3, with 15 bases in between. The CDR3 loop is CASIRASEYTGELFF. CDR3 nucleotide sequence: TGTGCCAGCATTCGGGCTAGCGAATACACCGGGGAGCTGTTTTTT.

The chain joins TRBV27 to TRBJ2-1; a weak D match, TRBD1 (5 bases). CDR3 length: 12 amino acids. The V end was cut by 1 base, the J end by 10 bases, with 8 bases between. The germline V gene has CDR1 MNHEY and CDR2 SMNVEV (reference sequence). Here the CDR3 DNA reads TGTGCCAGCAGTTTATTGGGGCGGGAGCAGTTCTTC. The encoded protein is CASSLLGREQFF.

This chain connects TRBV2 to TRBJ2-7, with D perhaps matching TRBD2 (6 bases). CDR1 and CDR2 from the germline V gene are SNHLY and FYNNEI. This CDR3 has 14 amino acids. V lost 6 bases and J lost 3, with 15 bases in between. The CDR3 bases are TGTGCCAGCAGCGGGTCCAGCGGGTTCTACGAGCAGTACTTC. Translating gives CASSGSSGFYEQYF.

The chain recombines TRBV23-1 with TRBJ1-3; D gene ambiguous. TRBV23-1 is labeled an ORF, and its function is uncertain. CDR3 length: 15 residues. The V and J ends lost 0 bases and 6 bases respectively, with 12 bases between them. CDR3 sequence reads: CASSQSEEGKNTIYF. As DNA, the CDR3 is TGCGCCAGCAGTCAATCAGAGGAAGGCAAAAACACCATATATTTT.

The CDR3 protein is CASSDPPGLADTDTQYF. CDR3 nucleotides: TGTGCCAGCAGCGACCCCCCGGGACTAGCGGACACAGATACGCAGTATTTT. V is TRBV9 and J is TRBJ2-3, with TRBD2 matching over 11 bases. CDR3 size: 17 residues. Trimming cost V 3 bases and J 2 bases; bases outside gene matches: 8. CDR1 is SGDLS, CDR2 YYNGEE, per germline.

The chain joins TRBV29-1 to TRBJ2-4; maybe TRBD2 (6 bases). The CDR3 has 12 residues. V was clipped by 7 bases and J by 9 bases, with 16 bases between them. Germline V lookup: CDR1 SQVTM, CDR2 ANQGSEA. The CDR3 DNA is TGCAGCGCCGCTCGTGAGGGAGGCATTCAGTACTTC. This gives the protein CSAAREGGIQYF.

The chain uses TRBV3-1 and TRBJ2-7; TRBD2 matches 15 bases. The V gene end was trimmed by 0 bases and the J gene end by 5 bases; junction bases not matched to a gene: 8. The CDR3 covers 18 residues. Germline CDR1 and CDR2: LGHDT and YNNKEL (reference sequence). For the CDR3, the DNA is TGTGCCAGCAGCCAAGAGGGAGGACTAGCGGGAGGGCTCCACGAGCAGTACTTC. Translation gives CASSQEGGLAGGLHEQYF.

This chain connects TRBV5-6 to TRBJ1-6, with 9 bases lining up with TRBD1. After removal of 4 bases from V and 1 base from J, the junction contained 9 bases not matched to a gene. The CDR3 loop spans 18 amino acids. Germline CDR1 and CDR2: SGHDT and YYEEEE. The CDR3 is CASSGGVGQGSYNSPLHF. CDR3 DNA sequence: TGTGCCAGCAGCGGTGGCGTGGGACAGGGATCCTATAATTCACCCCTCCACTTT.

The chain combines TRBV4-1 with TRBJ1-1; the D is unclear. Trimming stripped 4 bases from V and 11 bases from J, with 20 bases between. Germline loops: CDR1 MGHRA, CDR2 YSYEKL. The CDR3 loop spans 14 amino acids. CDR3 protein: CASSPLGRNPGAFF. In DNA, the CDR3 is TGCGCCAGCAGCCCTCTGGGGAGAAACCCCGGCGCTTTCTTT.

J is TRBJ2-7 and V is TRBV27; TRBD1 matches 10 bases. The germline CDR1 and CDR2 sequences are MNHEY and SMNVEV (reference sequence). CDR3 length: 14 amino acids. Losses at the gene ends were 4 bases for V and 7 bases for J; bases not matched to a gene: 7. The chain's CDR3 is CASSYGTGAWEQYF. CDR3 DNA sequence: TGTGCCAGCAGTTACGGGACAGGGGCTTGGGAGCAGTACTTC.

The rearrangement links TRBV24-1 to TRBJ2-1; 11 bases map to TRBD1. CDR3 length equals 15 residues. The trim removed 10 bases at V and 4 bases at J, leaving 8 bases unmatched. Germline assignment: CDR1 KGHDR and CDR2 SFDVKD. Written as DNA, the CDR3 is TGTGCCACGGGAGGGGGGACAGGGGGGTACAATGAGCAGTTCTTC. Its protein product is CATGGGTGGYNEQFF.

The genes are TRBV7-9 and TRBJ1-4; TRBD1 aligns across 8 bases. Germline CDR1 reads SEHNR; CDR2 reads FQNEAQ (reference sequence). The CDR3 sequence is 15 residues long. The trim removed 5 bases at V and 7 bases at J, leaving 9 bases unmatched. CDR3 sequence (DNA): TGTGCCAGCAGCACGGACAGCCAGGGGGCTGAAAAACTGTTTTTT. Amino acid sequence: CASSTDSQGAEKLFF.

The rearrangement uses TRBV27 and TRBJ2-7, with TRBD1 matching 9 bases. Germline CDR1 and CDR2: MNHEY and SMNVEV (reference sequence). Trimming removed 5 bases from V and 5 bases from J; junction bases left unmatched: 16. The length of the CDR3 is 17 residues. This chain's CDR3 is CASSLRAGTGMVHEQYF. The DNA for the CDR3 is TGTGCCAGCAGTCTAAGGGCCGGGACAGGGATGGTCCACGAGCAGTACTTC.

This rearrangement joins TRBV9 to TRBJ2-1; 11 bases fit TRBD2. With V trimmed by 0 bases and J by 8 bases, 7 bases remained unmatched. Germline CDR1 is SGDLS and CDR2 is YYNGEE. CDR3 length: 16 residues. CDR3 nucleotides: TGTGCCAGCAGCGTAGTAGCGGGAGGGCCATCGGATGAGCAGTTCTTC. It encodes CASSVVAGGPSDEQFF.

The CDR3 sequence: CASYAGSTDTQYF. CDR3 nucleotides: TGTGCCAGCTACGCAGGGAGCACAGATACGCAGTATTTT. The chain recombines TRBV19 with TRBJ2-3, with TRBD1 as a possible D gene (5 bases). The CDR3 consists of 13 residues. The V gene's germline CDR1 is LNHDA and CDR2 SQIVND (reference sequence). Trimming left V 9 bases short and J 0 bases short, with 10 bases between.

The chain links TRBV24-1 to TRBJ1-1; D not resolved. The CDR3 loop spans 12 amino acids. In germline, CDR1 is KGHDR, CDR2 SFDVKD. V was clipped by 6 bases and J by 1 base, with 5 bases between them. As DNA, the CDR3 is TGTGCCACCAGTTTCGGGAACACTGAAGCTTTCTTT. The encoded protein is CATSFGNTEAFF.

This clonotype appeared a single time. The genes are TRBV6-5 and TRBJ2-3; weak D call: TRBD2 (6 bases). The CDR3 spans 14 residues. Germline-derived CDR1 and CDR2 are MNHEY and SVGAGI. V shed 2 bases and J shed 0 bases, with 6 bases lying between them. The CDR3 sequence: CASSYGGSTDTQYF. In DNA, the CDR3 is TGTGCCAGCAGTTACGGGGGGAGCACAGATACGCAGTATTTT.

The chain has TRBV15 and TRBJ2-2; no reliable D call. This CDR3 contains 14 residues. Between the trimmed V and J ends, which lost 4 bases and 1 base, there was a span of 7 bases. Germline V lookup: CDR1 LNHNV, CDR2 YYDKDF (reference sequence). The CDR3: CATSITRNTGELFF. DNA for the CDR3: TGTGCCACCAGCATAACGAGGAACACCGGGGAGCTGTTTTTT.

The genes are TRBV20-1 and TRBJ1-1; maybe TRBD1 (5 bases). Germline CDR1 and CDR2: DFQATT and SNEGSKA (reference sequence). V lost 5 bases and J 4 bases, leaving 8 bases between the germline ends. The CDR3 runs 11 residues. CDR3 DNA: TGCAGTGCTCAGGGAGCCACTGAAGCTTTCTTT. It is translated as CSAQGATEAFF.

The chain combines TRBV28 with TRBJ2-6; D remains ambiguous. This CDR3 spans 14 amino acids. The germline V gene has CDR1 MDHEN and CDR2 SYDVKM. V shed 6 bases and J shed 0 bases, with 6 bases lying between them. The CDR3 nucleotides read TGTGCCAGCAGATTTAACTCTGGGGCCAACGTCCTGACTTTC. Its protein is CASRFNSGANVLTF. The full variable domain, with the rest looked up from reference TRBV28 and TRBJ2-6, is DVKVTQSSRYLVKRTGEKVFLECVQDMDHENMFWYRQDPGLGLRLIYFSYDVKMKEKGDIPEGYSVSREKKERFSLILESASTNQTSMYLCASRFNSGANVLTFGAGSRLTVL.

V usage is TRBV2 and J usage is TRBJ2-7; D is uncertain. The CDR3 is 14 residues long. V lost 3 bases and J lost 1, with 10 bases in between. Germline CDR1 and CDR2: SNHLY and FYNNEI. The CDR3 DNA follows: TGTGCCAGCAGTGATTCGATAGAATCCTACGAGCAGTACTTC. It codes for CASSDSIESYEQYF.

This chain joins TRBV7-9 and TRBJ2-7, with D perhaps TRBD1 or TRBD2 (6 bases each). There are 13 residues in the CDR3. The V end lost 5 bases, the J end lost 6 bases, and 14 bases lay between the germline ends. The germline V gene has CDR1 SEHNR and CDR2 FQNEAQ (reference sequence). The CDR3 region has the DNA TGTGCCAGCAGCCCCGTAGGAGGGGGCGAGCAGTACTTC. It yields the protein CASSPVGGGEQYF.

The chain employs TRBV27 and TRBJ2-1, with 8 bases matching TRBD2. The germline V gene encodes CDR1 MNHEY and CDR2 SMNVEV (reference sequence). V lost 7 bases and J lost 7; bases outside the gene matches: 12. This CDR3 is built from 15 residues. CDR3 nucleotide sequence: TGTGCCAGCACCCCCGGGACTAGGGGGGAAAATGAGCAGTTCTTC. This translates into CASTPGTRGENEQFF.

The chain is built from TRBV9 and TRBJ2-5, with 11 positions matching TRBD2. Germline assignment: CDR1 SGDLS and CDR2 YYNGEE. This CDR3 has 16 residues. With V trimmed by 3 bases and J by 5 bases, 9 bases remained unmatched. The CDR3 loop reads CASSGSTSGNWETQYF. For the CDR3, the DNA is TGTGCCAGCAGCGGATCGACTAGCGGGAATTGGGAGACCCAGTACTTC.

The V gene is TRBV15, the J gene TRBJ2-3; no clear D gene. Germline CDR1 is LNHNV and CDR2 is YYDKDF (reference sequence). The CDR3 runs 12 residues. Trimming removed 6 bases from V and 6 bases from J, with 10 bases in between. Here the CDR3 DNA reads TGTGCCACCAGTCGCAGTGGGGATACGCAGTATTTT. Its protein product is CATSRSGDTQYF.